Following are 14 T cell receptor beta chains from one sample sequenced in a study of T cell changes during pregnancy in multiple sclerosis. Here immunoSEQ multiplex PCR was the method, and the copy in TCRdb shows in-frame clones only, minus some. This table holds around 35,000 clones, 90% found once. This material consisted of CD8+ T cells from peripheral blood mononuclear cells, taken in the first trimester of pregnancy. The receptor source for this set is a female donor with multiple sclerosis, enrolled in a pregnancy study.

About this clone: The junction shows a germline mismatch at one end, possibly a read error. J is TRBJ2-1 and V is TRBV7-7, with D tentatively TRBD1 (5 bases). CDR1 is SSHAT and CDR2 is FNYEAQ in the germline V gene (reference sequence). The CDR3 is 13 amino acids. CDR3 coding DNA: TGTGCTAGCAGCTTAGTAAGGGGAAATGAGCAGTTCTTC. Amino acids: CASSLVRGNEQFF.

J is TRBJ2-2 and V is TRBV28; no firm D call. There are 14 residues in the CDR3. Germline V CDR1 and CDR2: MDHEN, SYDVKM. The V gene lost 3 bases and the J gene lost 2 bases, with 7 bases spanning the gap. The CDR3 loop is CASSFLLNTGELFF. The DNA of the CDR3 is TGTGCCAGCAGTTTCCTCCTTAACACCGGGGAGCTGTTTTTT.

V gene TRBV28 combines with J gene TRBJ2-4, with D maybe TRBD2 (5 bases). Trimming removed 2 bases from V and 9 bases from J, with 11 bases in between. The length of the CDR3 is 13 residues. CDR1 is MDHEN, CDR2 SYDVKM, per germline. CDR3 residues: CASSLASISIQYF. CDR3 sequence (DNA): TGTGCCAGCAGTTTAGCTAGCATTAGCATTCAGTACTTC.

V usage is TRBV6-5 and J usage is TRBJ1-2; D is unclear. The length of the CDR3 is 14 residues. CDR1 is MNHEY and CDR2 is SVGAGI in the germline V gene. Trimming removed 2 bases from V and 0 bases from J, with 7 bases in between. The CDR3 sequence: CASSYGRTNYGYTF. As DNA, the CDR3 is TGTGCCAGCAGTTACGGGAGAACTAACTATGGCTACACCTTC.

The chain employs TRBV11-1 and TRBJ2-3, with TRBD1 identical over 7 bases. The CDR3 consists of 17 residues. V shed 8 bases and J 0 bases; nucleotides not matched to a gene: 14. The V gene's germline CDR1 is SGHAT and CDR2 FQDESV (reference sequence). The CDR3 DNA sequence: TGTGCCAGCGCCGGGACAGAGCTTTCACCTAGCACAGATACGCAGTATTTT. It specifies CASAGTELSPSTDTQYF. The full variable domain, with the rest looked up from reference TRBV11-1 and TRBJ2-3, is EAEVAQSPRYKITEKSQAVAFWCDPISGHATLYWYRQILGQGPELLVQFQDESVVDDSQLPKDRFSAERLKGVDSTLKIQPAELGDSAMYLCASAGTELSPSTDTQYFGPGTRLTVL.

There are many counts of this clone. Other DNA sequences from this sample encode an identical CDR3 as well. This chain links TRBV4-1 with TRBJ2-1; 7 nucleotides line up with TRBD1. Germline V CDR1 and CDR2: MGHRA, YSYEKL. V was clipped by 0 bases and J by 12 bases; unmatched bases: 17. The CDR3 consists of 17 residues. CDR3 DNA sequence: TGCGCCAGCAGCCAAGAAAGATGGGACAGAAGGCGAGAGGGGCAGTTCTTC. It specifies CASSQERWDRRREGQFF.

The gene calls are TRBV6-1 and TRBJ2-7; 8 positions agree with TRBD1. J gave up 6 bases and V 3 bases, and 1 base lay outside the gene matches. The CDR3 runs 12 residues. Germline V CDR1 and CDR2: MNHNS, SASEGT. The CDR3 protein is CASSETGVEQYF. The CDR3 DNA reads TGTGCCAGCAGTGAGACAGGGGTCGAGCAGTACTTC.

V and J are TRBV7-2 and TRBJ2-1, with D perhaps matching TRBD1 (6 bases). Per the germline V gene, CDR1 is SGHTA and CDR2 is FQGNSA. V lost 2 bases to trimming and J lost 5 bases, with 7 bases between them. This CDR3 is 13 amino acids long. The CDR3, as DNA: TGTGCCAGCAGCTTAAACAGGGACAATGAGCAGTTCTTC. Its translation is CASSLNRDNEQFF.

The DNA of the CDR3 is TGTGCCAGCAGCTACATGACAGCTTACGAGCAGTACTTC. Translating it yields CASSYMTAYEQYF. J is TRBJ2-7 and V is TRBV5-6; the D gene is possibly TRBD1 (5 bases). This CDR3 region has 13 residues. V gave up 3 bases and J gave up 4 bases, with 11 bases separating them. Germline assignment: CDR1 SGHDT and CDR2 YYEEEE.

The chain carries TRBV28 and TRBJ1-1, with 12 bases fitting TRBD1. V gave up 6 bases and J gave up 5 bases; unmatched junction bases: 7. The CDR3 sequence is 15 residues long. Germline CDR1 reads MDHEN; CDR2 reads SYDVKM. This CDR3 reads CASSTGTGGGTEAFF. DNA for the CDR3: TGTGCCAGCAGCACCGGGACAGGGGGCGGAACTGAAGCTTTCTTT.

This rearrangement joins TRBV2 to TRBJ2-1, with a tentative D call TRBD2 (5 bases). Deletions cut 0 bases from V and 8 bases from J, with 17 bases between. The CDR3 covers 16 residues. The germline V gene has CDR1 SNHLY and CDR2 FYNNEI. This CDR3 reads CASSEAKRNYRDEQFF. The DNA of the CDR3 is TGTGCCAGCAGTGAAGCGAAGCGGAACTATAGGGATGAGCAGTTCTTC. The complete variable domain, with remaining parts taken from reference TRBV2 and TRBJ2-1, reads EPEVTQTPSHQVTQMGQEVILRCVPISNHLYFYWYRQILGQKVEFLVSFYNNEISEKSEIFDDQFSVERPDGSNFTLKIRSTKLEDSAMYFCASSEAKRNYRDEQFFGPGTRLTVL.

Concerning this clone: This CDR3 is also generated by other DNA sequences in the sample. This chain links TRBV27 with TRBJ2-1, with a weak D call TRBD2 (6 bases). The CDR3 loop spans 11 amino acids. Germline lookup yields CDR1 MNHEY and CDR2 SMNVEV (reference sequence). V lost 3 bases and J 12 bases, leaving 9 bases between the germline ends. The CDR3 DNA follows: TGTGCCAGCAGTTTGGGGGGAGGGCAGTTCTTC. It is translated as CASSLGGGQFF.

The rearrangement joins TRBV5-6 to TRBJ1-1; TRBD1 might be the D (6 bases). The V gene's germline CDR1 is SGHDT and CDR2 YYEEEE. With 4 bases removed from V and 7 bases from J, the gap between germline ends came to 17 bases. This CDR3 has 14 amino acids. The CDR3 DNA follows: TGTGCCAGCAGCCCAACAGGGTTTGGTAATGAAGCTTTCTTT. Protein product: CASSPTGFGNEAFF.

The sample holds one count of this clone. The gene calls are TRBV7-9 and TRBJ2-1, with 9 bases identical to TRBD2. The junction had 12 bases not matched to a gene; V was cut back by 5 bases and J by 7 bases. The CDR3 is 16 residues long. The germline gives CDR1 SEHNR, CDR2 FQNEAQ (reference sequence). CDR3 loop: CASSGGTSYDRNEQFF. CDR3 sequence (DNA): TGTGCCAGCAGCGGGGGGACTAGCTATGATAGAAATGAGCAGTTCTTC. The variable domain in full, completed from reference TRBV7-9 and TRBJ2-1, reads DTGVSQNPRHKITKRGQNVTFRCDPISEHNRLYWYRQTLGQGPEFLTYFQNEAQLEKSRLLSDRFSAERPKGSFSTLEIQRTEQGDSAMYLCASSGGTSYDRNEQFFGPGTRLTVL.